The 17 T cell receptor beta chains below come from one sample, sequenced in a study of blood T cell repertoires in COVID-19. Some clones are missing from TCRdb's copy, which holds only in-frame ones; the method was immunoSEQ multiplex PCR. The data show around 100,000 clones, with approximately 80% seen just once and about 5% held by the top ten. The source material was peripheral blood. These receptors were taken from a man aged 55 to 69 with acute or convalescent COVID-19.

V gene TRBV20-1 combines with J gene TRBJ2-7; 7 nucleotides match TRBD2. In germline, CDR1 is DFQATT, CDR2 SNEGSKA (reference sequence). The CDR3 consists of 13 residues. Trimming removed 3 bases from V and 4 bases from J; junction bases left unmatched: 6. The CDR3 bases are TGCAGTGCTAGTAGTAGCGGGCCTTACGAGCAGTACTTC. Translating gives CSASSSGPYEQYF.

The rearrangement joins TRBV5-1 to TRBJ1-1; 7 nucleotides align to TRBD1. This CDR3 comprises 14 residues. CDR1 and CDR2 from the germline V gene are SGHRS and YFSETQ. Trimming took 3 bases from V and 1 from J; bases not matched to a gene: 3. This CDR3 is CASSSRQGNTEAFF. CDR3 DNA sequence: TGCGCCAGCAGCTCAAGACAGGGGAACACTGAAGCTTTCTTT.

This CDR3 is CASRPTGVRMNTEAFF. Written as DNA, the CDR3 is TGCGCCAGCAGACCGACAGGGGTGCGAATGAACACTGAAGCTTTCTTT. The chain links TRBV5-1 to TRBJ1-1, with 8 bases aligning to TRBD1. Per the germline V gene, CDR1 is SGHRS and CDR2 is YFSETQ. The CDR3 extends over 16 amino acids. V lost 5 bases and J lost 0; bases outside the gene matches: 9. The full variable domain, completed using reference TRBV5-1 and TRBJ1-1, is KAGVTQTPRYLIKTRGQQVTLSCSPISGHRSVSWYQQTPGQGLQFLFEYFSETQRNKGNFPGRFSGRQFSNSRSEMNVSTLELGDSALYLCASRPTGVRMNTEAFFGQGTRLTVV.

The chain has TRBV7-2 and TRBJ2-7, with 9 bases identical to TRBD2. The CDR3 loop spans 17 amino acids. Germline values: CDR1 SGHTA, CDR2 FQGNSA. V trimming: 5 bases; J trimming: 3 bases; junction bases outside the gene matches: 14. The CDR3 bases are TGTGCCAGCAGCCCCCATTGGGCGCGGGGGGGGATCTACGAGCAGTACTTC. Its translation: CASSPHWARGGIYEQYF.

The chain employs TRBV27 and TRBJ2-1; 14 nucleotides line up with TRBD2. The CDR3 is 15 amino acids. The V gene end was trimmed by 4 bases and the J gene end by 10 bases; junction bases not matched to a gene: 6. Germline CDR1 and CDR2: MNHEY and SMNVEV (reference sequence). CDR3 sequence: CASSSTSGRAGEQFF. CDR3 bases: TGTGCCAGCAGTTCGACTAGCGGGAGGGCCGGGGAGCAGTTCTTC.

CDR3 region: CASSIGSRGYNSPLHF. DNA of the CDR3: TGTGCCAGTAGTATTGGCAGTAGGGGCTATAATTCACCCCTCCACTTT. The gene calls are TRBV19 and TRBJ1-6; D possibly corresponds to TRBD1 (5 bases). CDR1 and CDR2 from the germline V gene are LNHDA and SQIVND (reference sequence). The CDR3 contains 16 residues. V was trimmed by 3 bases and J by 3 bases, leaving 12 bases between them.

V usage is TRBV5-1 and J usage is TRBJ2-6; TRBD1 is a possible D gene (6 bases). CDR1 is SGHRS, CDR2 YFSETQ, per germline. This CDR3 contains 20 residues. Trimming took off 2 bases at V and 0 bases at J, with 21 bases between the two ends. The CDR3 DNA follows: TGCGCCAGCAGCTTCTCCGGGACACCCTATGAAAGCTCTGGGGCCAACGTCCTGACTTTC. This translates into CASSFSGTPYESSGANVLTF.

The rearrangement joins TRBV7-3 to TRBJ1-5, with D unresolved. In germline, CDR1 is SGHTA, CDR2 FQGTGA. Trimming removed 9 bases at V and 5 bases at J, with 17 bases between. The CDR3 runs to 14 residues. CDR3 coding DNA: TGTGCCAGGACTCTCGCCTTTTCGGATCAGCCCCAGCATTTT. It is translated as CARTLAFSDQPQHF. The complete variable domain, with remaining parts taken from reference TRBV7-3 and TRBJ1-5, reads GAGVSQTPSNKVTEKGKYVELRCDPISGHTALYWYRQSLGQGPEFLIYFQGTGAADDSGLPNDRFFAVRPEGSVSTLKIQRTERGDSAVYLCARTLAFSDQPQHFGDGTRLSIL.

The chain joins TRBV18 to TRBJ1-1; the match to TRBD1 covers 8 bases. CDR3 length: 14 residues. V lost 4 bases to trimming and J lost 4 bases; unmatched junction nucleotides: 5. Germline lookup yields CDR1 KGHSH and CDR2 LQKENI. This CDR3 is CASSQGQALTEAFF. The CDR3 coding sequence is TGTGCCAGCTCACAGGGACAGGCCCTCACTGAAGCTTTCTTT.

The V gene is TRBV27, the J gene TRBJ1-2, with a possible D match to TRBD1 (6 bases). Between the trimmed V and J ends, which lost 6 bases and 8 bases, there was a span of 16 bases. Per the germline V gene, CDR1 is MNHEY and CDR2 is SMNVEV (reference sequence). This CDR3 has 13 amino acids. In DNA form, the CDR3 reads TGTGCCAGCAGCCTCACGGACAGTGCGGGCTACACCTTC. Encoded protein: CASSLTDSAGYTF.

The rearrangement uses TRBV18 and TRBJ2-3, with 8 positions matching TRBD2. The CDR3 is 15 residues long. With V trimmed by 5 bases and J by 0 bases, 4 bases remained unmatched. Looked up from germline, CDR1 is KGHSH and CDR2 is LQKENI. CDR3 protein: CASSERESSTDTQYF. The CDR3 region has the DNA TGTGCCAGCTCAGAGCGGGAGTCTAGCACAGATACGCAGTATTTT.

The rearrangement uses TRBV12-3 or TRBV12-4 and TRBJ1-2, with 7 bases matching TRBD1. This CDR3 has 13 residues. V trimming: 7 bases; J trimming: 7 bases; junction bases outside the gene matches: 9. The CDR3 region has the DNA TGTGCCAGCACCCCGACAGGGTCGGGTGGCTACACCTTC. It translates to CASTPTGSGGYTF.

The chain recombines TRBV9 with TRBJ1-1; weak D call: TRBD1 (5 bases). This CDR3 is 13 amino acids long. V shed 4 bases and J shed 1 base, with 8 bases lying between them. Germline V CDR1 and CDR2: SGDLS, YYNGEE. CDR3 DNA sequence: TGTGCCAGCAGCATTGACAGGAACACTGAAGCTTTCTTT. Protein: CASSIDRNTEAFF.

The rearrangement links TRBV7-8 to TRBJ2-3; D perhaps matches TRBD2 (6 bases). Germline V CDR1 and CDR2: SGHVS, FQNEAQ. The CDR3 sequence is 15 residues long. Trimming removed 8 bases from V and 0 bases from J, with 15 bases in between. CDR3 region: CASGFTGVSTDTQYF. CDR3 coding DNA: TGTGCCAGCGGATTCACGGGGGTTAGCACAGATACGCAGTATTTT.

There are many counts of this clone. The chain employs TRBV5-1 and TRBJ2-7; D is unresolved. CDR3 size: 14 residues. Trimming left V 3 bases short and J 3 bases short, with 13 bases between. CDR1 is SGHRS and CDR2 is YFSETQ in the germline V gene. CDR3 DNA sequence: TGCGCCAGCAGCTCCTTTTCGGGTCGCTACGAGCAGTACTTC. It encodes CASSSFSGRYEQYF.

In this sample, this clone turned up a few times. J is TRBJ2-7 and V is TRBV18; D gene unclear. The CDR3 consists of 14 residues. The germline gives CDR1 KGHSH, CDR2 LQKENI. V was cut by 4 bases and J by 1 base, with 11 bases left in between. CDR3 coding DNA: TGTGCCAGCTCACTCCTACCGGTATCCTACGAGCAGTACTTC. Amino acid sequence: CASSLLPVSYEQYF.

This sequence joins TRBV7-9 and TRBJ1-1, with D perhaps matching TRBD1 (6 bases). This CDR3 region has 15 residues. Germline CDR1 SEHNR, CDR2 FQNEAQ (reference sequence). V was trimmed by 3 bases and J by 1 base, leaving 12 bases between them. The CDR3 loop is CASSFTTGPNTEAFF. CDR3 DNA sequence: TGTGCCAGCAGCTTTACGACAGGCCCGAACACTGAAGCTTTCTTT.